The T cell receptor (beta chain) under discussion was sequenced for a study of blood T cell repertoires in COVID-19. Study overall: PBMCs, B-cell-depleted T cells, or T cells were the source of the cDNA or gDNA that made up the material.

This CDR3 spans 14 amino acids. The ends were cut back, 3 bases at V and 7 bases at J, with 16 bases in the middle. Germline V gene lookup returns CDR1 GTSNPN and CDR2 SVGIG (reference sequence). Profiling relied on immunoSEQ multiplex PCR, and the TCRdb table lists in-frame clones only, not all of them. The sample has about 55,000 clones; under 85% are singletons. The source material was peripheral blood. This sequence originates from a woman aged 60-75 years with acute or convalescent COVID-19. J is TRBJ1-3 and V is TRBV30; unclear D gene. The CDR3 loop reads CAWRAVGPGNTIYF. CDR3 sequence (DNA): TGTGCCTGGAGGGCCGTTGGGCCGGGGAACACCATATATTTT.